This entry features one TCR beta chain sequence. This CDR3 contains 11 residues. Between the trimmed V and J ends, which lost 8 bases and 8 bases, there was a span of 12 bases. CDR1 DFQATT and CDR2 SNEGSKA come from the germline V gene (reference sequence). This sample was taken from a study of shared clonotypes between healthy human individuals. Libraries were prepared by immunoSEQ multiplex PCR; TCRdb keeps only in-frame clonotypes and omits some of them. The data hold 2 million to 2.5 million clones, with roughly 93% observed a single time. This clonotype was obtained from a man younger than 35 in good health. Some clones in this sample may be carry-over from other donors' samples. The material sequenced was naive CD4+ T cells from PBMCs. Subset reported: CD45RA+ positively selected. The chain links TRBV20-1 to TRBJ1-4; D remains unclear. The CDR3 loop is CSPRGSEKLFF. CDR3 coding DNA: TGCAGTCCCCGTGGGTCCGAAAAACTGTTTTTT.